This T cell receptor beta chain emerged from a study of T cell responses to AZD1222 COVID-19 vaccine (dated by TCRdb to the early 2020s). Looking at the study overall: A total of over 230 trial participants underwent TCR sequencing, of whom about 210 received two doses of AZD1222 and about 25 received two doses of the MenACWY control vaccine. Trial participants were enrolled into age subgroups of 18-55, 56-69 and 70-plus years, which contained approximately 150, 30 and 60 TCR-sequenced participants, respectively. What the authors observed across the whole study: Conclusions about previously exposed vaccinees are limited, since just 6 or 7 AZD1222 recipients were seropositive for SARS-CoV-2 at baseline. Epitopes outside the regions mutated in the B.1.351 and B.1.1.7 variants were reportedly recognized by nearly half of the unique spike-specific TCRs. Because no samples from the day 14 peak response were available, repertoires could be characterized only after the peak T cell response. Vaccine-associated CD4 TCRs spanned the whole spike protein, with dominant responses in regions 160-218 and 743-854. The 56-69-year group was small, and its depth increase did not reach significance, likely because of low power. After two AZD1222 doses, spike-specific TCR breadth and depth were significantly higher than at day 0 and than in MenACWY recipients. Most participants were white British and females outnumbered males, and the authors suggested that clonal diversity may have been underestimated.

The time point label of this sample denotes: about 28 days (+/-7) after the second vaccine dose. AZD1222 recipients whose second dose came at about 4 weeks and those whose second dose came at about 12 weeks were combined into one group, since spike-specific TCR depth and breadth did not differ between the two schedules. Samples from vaccinated people were obtained from the UK trials COV001 and COV002, which included a single-blind randomized controlled phase 2/3 trial of AZD1222 (ChAdOx1 nCoV-19) in healthy adults. For TCRbeta chain sequencing, PBMC samples from trial participants were taken at day 0 and at day 28 after the second dose. Per the germline V gene, MGHRA is the CDR1 and YSYEKL is the CDR2. Counted from cysteine to phenylalanine, this CDR3 has 15 amino acids. Only CDR3 DNA is held: 45 bases, read in frame from base 1. Deletion took 2 bases off V and 0 bases off J, with a span of 5 bases between the germline ends.

The CDR3 regions of human TCRbeta chains were analyzed by immunosequencing. The authors processed their data as follows. TCRs in the repertoires were matched against a reference library of SARS-CoV-2-specific TCRs that had been generated with the MIRA antigen-specificity platform. Breadth was defined as the fraction of unique TCRs that were SARS-CoV-2-associated, and depth was defined as the fraction of total T cells that were SARS-CoV-2-associated. Each spike-specific TCR was assigned to its reactive spike region and to a CD4 or CD8 class using the MIRA data. Log10-transformed breadth and depth values were compared by one-way ANOVA with Sidak's multiple comparisons tests. The table was pulled from immuneACCESS by TCRdb, which kept in-frame rearrangements only. Such tables lose some clones; where checked, under half of the loss comes from unresolved V genes, and the rest has no known cause. Clone size and V and J calls were adopted from that table, with D and trimming inferred from the DNA. Across this sample there are 150,000 to 200,000 clones, with 85% to 95% seen only once. Jointly, the top ten make up 5.1% of the sample.

Worth noting for this clone: Its target antigen remains unknown. No much larger clone exists at a distance of one base, and base qualities are not known.

The starting material was peripheral blood, obtained 28 days after the second AZD1222 dose. The sequence links TRBV4-1 to TRBJ2-6; no D gene is confidently identified. The sequence came from an adult who received the AZD1222 COVID-19 vaccine. The nucleotide sequence reads as follows: TGCGCCAGCAGCCAACCTGACTCTGGGGCCAACGTCCTGACTTTC. Its translation is CASSQPDSGANVLTF.